What follows are 31 T cell receptor beta chains derived from one specimen sequenced in a study of OX40 agonist ivuxolimab in advanced cancers. Method: immunoSEQ multiplex PCR; TCRdb's copy keeps in-frame clones and lacks some. Counted here are about 62,000 clones, 79% occurring once; the ten biggest clones make up roughly a tenth. The material sequenced was CD4+ or CD8+ T cells sorted from blood, taken in a trial of the OX40 agonist ivuxolimab. The source is an adult with an advanced solid tumor such as melanoma, head and neck, liver or kidney cancer.

This clone was detected once. This chain uses TRBV2 with TRBJ2-1; no clear D gene. V shed 6 bases and J shed 0 bases, with 3 bases lying between them. Per the germline V gene, CDR1 is SNHLY and CDR2 is FYNNEI. CDR3 length: 12 amino acids. The CDR3 reads CASRRSYNEQFF. CDR3 DNA sequence: TGTGCCAGCAGGCGCTCCTACAATGAGCAGTTCTTC. The full variable domain, with the rest looked up from reference TRBV2 and TRBJ2-1, is EPEVTQTPSHQVTQMGQEVILRCVPISNHLYFYWYRQILGQKVEFLVSFYNNEISEKSEIFDDQFSVERPDGSNFTLKIRSTKLEDSAMYFCASRRSYNEQFFGPGTRLTVL.

The chain carries TRBV4-3 and TRBJ2-1; D may be TRBD1 (6 bases). The CDR3 runs 16 residues. Trimming took 0 bases from V and 4 from J, leaving 13 bases between them. CDR1 LGHNA and CDR2 YSLEER come from the germline V gene. The CDR3 sequence is CASSQDNGGRYNEQFF. CDR3 bases: TGCGCCAGCAGCCAAGATAATGGGGGCCGTTACAATGAGCAGTTCTTC.

This chain connects TRBV27 to TRBJ2-7, with a possible D match to TRBD2 (5 bases). V lost 0 bases and J lost 2, with 11 bases in between. This CDR3 is built from 15 residues. Germline V gene lookup returns CDR1 MNHEY and CDR2 SMNVEV (reference sequence). CDR3 region: CASSLSSGPAYEQYF. As DNA, the CDR3 is TGTGCCAGCAGTTTATCCAGCGGCCCGGCCTACGAGCAGTACTTC.

The rearrangement uses TRBV23-1 and TRBJ2-3, with 11 bases identical to TRBD2. TRBV23-1 is marked as an open reading frame, function uncertain. Trimming at V came to 6 bases and at J to 5 bases, leaving 10 bases not matched to a gene. The length of the CDR3 is 16 residues. CDR3 DNA sequence: TGCGCCAGCAGCCTGACTAGCGGGGTATCTGGAGATACGCAGTATTTT. Translated: CASSLTSGVSGDTQYF.

V usage is TRBV6-6 and J usage is TRBJ1-1; 10 bases line up with TRBD1. This CDR3 has 14 amino acids. Germline V gene data show CDR1 as MNHNY and CDR2 as SVGAGI (reference sequence). V was clipped by 4 bases and J by 4 bases; unmatched bases: 3. The CDR3 sequence is CASSSGQGSTEAFF. The CDR3 coding sequence is TGTGCCAGCAGTTCGGGACAGGGGTCCACTGAAGCTTTCTTT.

The V gene is TRBV4-3, the J gene TRBJ2-2, with D possibly matching TRBD2 (6 bases). V lost 0 bases to trimming and J lost 2 bases, with 10 bases between them. The CDR3 has 16 amino acids. Germline values: CDR1 LGHNA, CDR2 YSLEER. DNA of the CDR3: TGCGCCAGCAGCCAAGAGGGTAGCGGAAACACCGGGGAGCTGTTTTTT. It is translated as CASSQEGSGNTGELFF.

This clone was detected only once. This chain uses TRBV19 with TRBJ1-5; tentative D call: TRBD1 (5 bases). Germline lookup yields CDR1 LNHDA and CDR2 SQIVND (reference sequence). This CDR3 has 15 amino acids. V lost 4 bases to trimming and J lost 7 bases, with 17 bases between them. The CDR3 loop is CASSSLGEIGQPQHF. The DNA of the CDR3 is TGTGCCAGTAGTAGCCTAGGGGAAATAGGACAGCCCCAGCATTTT.

The CDR3 DNA is TGTGCCAGCAGACGGACAGGGGAAAGCTACGAGCAGTACTTC. Its translation: CASRRTGESYEQYF. The V and J genes are TRBV6-6 and TRBJ2-5; 9 bases line up with TRBD1. TRBJ2-7 matches the DNA end more closely, so the J call is doubtful. Germline values: CDR1 MNHNY, CDR2 SVGAGI (reference sequence). The CDR3 spans 14 residues.

The J gene is TRBJ1-5, the V gene TRBV12-5; D possibly corresponds to TRBD1 (5 bases). The V end was cut by 6 bases, the J end by 6 bases, with 18 bases between. The germline gives CDR1 LGHNT, CDR2 FRNRAP. The CDR3 extends over 15 amino acids. CDR3 protein: CASGEGQGVGQPQHF. The CDR3 nucleotides are TGTGCTAGTGGAGAGGGGCAGGGAGTCGGTCAGCCCCAGCATTTT.

This sequence joins TRBV27 and TRBJ2-7, with 11 positions matching TRBD2. CDR3 length equals 15 residues. Germline CDR1 reads MNHEY; CDR2 reads SMNVEV (reference sequence). With 5 bases clipped from V and 0 bases from J, the junction kept 3 bases outside the gene matches. The DNA for the CDR3 is TGTGCCAGCAGTACCGGGACTAGCGGCTCCTACGAGCAGTACTTC. The encoded protein is CASSTGTSGSYEQYF.

This clone appeared a few times. The chain links TRBV7-9 to TRBJ2-7, with a possible D match to TRBD2 (7 bases). Trimming shortened V by 5 bases and J by 3 bases, and 14 bases separated the two germline ends. Per germline, CDR1 SEHNR and CDR2 FQNEAQ (reference sequence). The CDR3 loop spans 14 amino acids. In DNA, the CDR3 is TGTGCCAGCAGCCCAGCGGGACAACTCTACGAGCAGTACTTC. Its protein is CASSPAGQLYEQYF.

The chain employs TRBV10-3 and TRBJ1-5; tentatively, D is TRBD1 (5 bases). With 4 bases removed from V and 0 bases from J, the gap between germline ends came to 7 bases. Germline loops: CDR1 ENHRY, CDR2 SYGVKD. This CDR3 spans 14 amino acids. The CDR3 sequence is CAISAGNSNQPQHF. In DNA form, the CDR3 reads TGTGCCATCAGTGCAGGGAATAGCAATCAGCCCCAGCATTTT.

J is TRBJ2-1 and V is TRBV19, with TRBD2 matching 9 bases. The V gene end was trimmed by 1 base and the J gene end by 7 bases; junction bases not matched to a gene: 5. The CDR3 spans 15 residues. Per germline, CDR1 LNHDA and CDR2 SQIVND (reference sequence). The CDR3 nucleotides read TGTGCCAGTAGTATAGGCGGGACTAGCCCTAATGAGCAGTTCTTC. Protein sequence: CASSIGGTSPNEQFF. Filled out from reference TRBV19 and TRBJ2-1, the complete variable domain reads DGGITQSPKYLFRKEGQNVTLSCEQNLNHDAMYWYRQDPGQGLRLIYYSQIVNDFQKGDIAEGYSVSREKKESFPLTVTSAQKNPTAFYLCASSIGGTSPNEQFFGPGTRLTVL.

This chain uses TRBV28 with TRBJ1-2, with D perhaps TRBD1 (5 bases). The germline V gene encodes CDR1 MDHEN and CDR2 SYDVKM. The V gene lost 6 bases and the J gene lost 5 bases, with 19 bases spanning the gap. The CDR3 has 15 residues. In nucleotides, the CDR3 is TGTGCCAGCAGAGGGGCGAGTGACGGGGGGTATGGCTACACCTTC. It encodes CASRGASDGGYGYTF.

This clone was seen just once. The CDR3 spells CASSSIQTYNSPLHF. CDR3 bases: TGTGCCAGCAGCTCCATACAGACCTATAATTCACCCCTCCACTTT. The genes are TRBV7-9 and TRBJ1-6; D unresolved. The CDR3 is 15 amino acids. Trimming took 4 bases from V and 2 from J, leaving 9 bases between them. CDR1 and CDR2 from the germline V gene are SEHNR and FQNEAQ (reference sequence).

The chain couples TRBV19 to TRBJ2-3, with D unresolved. The V and J ends lost 1 base and 6 bases respectively, with 5 bases between them. This CDR3 has 12 residues. Germline lookup yields CDR1 LNHDA and CDR2 SQIVND (reference sequence). The CDR3 sequence: CASSIVGDTQYF. As DNA, the CDR3 is TGTGCCAGTAGTATAGTGGGGGATACGCAGTATTTT.

This clone was counted a single time. This chain connects TRBV28 to TRBJ1-3; D is undetermined. The CDR3 is 12 residues long. V was shortened by 6 bases and J by 8 bases, with 11 bases between the two germline ends. Germline V gives CDR1 MDHEN, CDR2 SYDVKM. The CDR3 DNA reads as TGTGCCAGCAGGACCGTTCGGGACACCATATATTTT. It yields the protein CASRTVRDTIYF.

This clone was picked up a small number of times. The chain employs TRBV9 and TRBJ2-5; D is ambiguous. V lost 0 bases, J lost 2 bases, and 8 bases lay in between. The CDR3 extends over 14 amino acids. Germline-derived CDR1 and CDR2 are SGDLS and YYNGEE. The CDR3 DNA is TGTGCCAGCAGCGTAGGGGCTTCGCAAGAGACCCAGTACTTC. Its translation: CASSVGASQETQYF.

This chain connects TRBV27 to TRBJ1-2, with D possibly matching TRBD1 (6 bases). Germline CDR1 is MNHEY and CDR2 is SMNVEV (reference sequence). The CDR3 consists of 22 residues. The V and J ends lost 6 bases and 8 bases respectively, with 43 bases between them. The CDR3 loop reads CASRSRYEGEWSVENKGTGYTF. CDR3 sequence (DNA): TGTGCCAGCAGATCCCGTTACGAGGGGGAATGGAGTGTGGAGAACAAGGGCACAGGCTACACCTTC.

V and J are TRBV20-1 and TRBJ2-1; D not certain. V was pared by 3 bases and J by 0 bases, with 0 bases between. This CDR3 has 11 residues. Germline CDR1 reads DFQATT; CDR2 reads SNEGSKA (reference sequence). In DNA form, the CDR3 reads TGCAGTGCTAGCTCCTACAATGAGCAGTTCTTC. Translation gives CSASSYNEQFF.

The V gene is TRBV18, the J gene TRBJ1-1; 7 bases are a match to TRBD1. The trim removed 1 base at V and 1 base at J, leaving 0 bases unmatched. CDR1 and CDR2 (germline): KGHSH, LQKENI. The CDR3 loop spans 14 amino acids. The CDR3 protein is CASSPRQGNTEAFF. The CDR3 DNA sequence: TGTGCCAGCTCACCACGACAGGGGAACACTGAAGCTTTCTTT.

This rearrangement joins TRBV7-9 to TRBJ1-1, with a tentative D call TRBD1 (5 bases). Germline-derived CDR1 and CDR2 are SEHNR and FQNEAQ (reference sequence). V lost 3 bases and J lost 0, with 14 bases in between. The CDR3 runs 16 residues. CDR3 protein: CASSLGEGTLNTEAFF. The CDR3 coding sequence is TGTGCCAGCAGCTTGGGTGAGGGGACCCTGAACACTGAAGCTTTCTTT.

The rearrangement uses TRBV6-6 and TRBJ2-3, with 7 bases that match TRBD2. The J segment lost 2 bases and the V segment lost 2 bases, leaving 1 base of the junction unmatched. Germline V gene data show CDR1 as MNHNY and CDR2 as SVGAGI (reference sequence). The CDR3 loop spans 14 amino acids. The CDR3 loop is CASSYAGVTDTQYF. The CDR3 coding sequence is TGTGCCAGCAGTTACGCGGGGGTCACAGATACGCAGTATTTT.

The rearrangement links TRBV7-9 to TRBJ2-5, with unresolved D. Germline CDR1 SEHNR, CDR2 FQNEAQ (reference sequence). CDR3 length: 12 amino acids. The V and J ends lost 7 bases and 5 bases respectively, with 11 bases between them. CDR3 DNA sequence: TGTGCCAGCATCGCCTCCAGGGAGACCCAGTACTTC. Its protein product is CASIASRETQYF. Full variable domain (outside the CDR3, taken from reference TRBV7-9 and TRBJ2-5): DTGVSQNPRHKITKRGQNVTFRCDPISEHNRLYWYRQTLGQGPEFLTYFQNEAQLEKSRLLSDRFSAERPKGSFSTLEIQRTEQGDSAMYLCASIASRETQYFGPGTRLLVL.

This sequence joins TRBV6-4 and TRBJ2-1; TRBD2 is a possible D gene (5 bases). The V gene lost 5 bases and the J gene lost 6 bases, with 17 bases spanning the gap. CDR3 length: 15 residues. Germline V gives CDR1 MRHNA, CDR2 SNTAGT. CDR3 bases: TGTGCCAGCAGTCCTCACACGAGGGAGACCAATGAGCAGTTCTTC. Encoded protein: CASSPHTRETNEQFF.

The chain carries TRBV6-5 and TRBJ1-4; D unclear. The CDR3 covers 11 residues. The V end was cut by 8 bases, the J end by 7 bases, with 8 bases between. Germline CDR1 is MNHEY and CDR2 is SVGAGI. The CDR3 sequence: CASGWVEKLFF. CDR3 DNA: TGTGCCAGCGGCTGGGTTGAAAAACTGTTTTTT.

This chain uses TRBV7-2 with TRBJ1-5; D gene ambiguous. Between the trimmed V and J ends, which lost 5 bases and 2 bases, there was a span of 7 bases. Germline V gene sequence: CDR1 SGHTA, CDR2 FQGNSA. This CDR3 is 13 amino acids long. The CDR3 spells CASSTRGNQPQHF. In DNA, the CDR3 is TGTGCCAGCAGCACTCGAGGCAATCAGCCCCAGCATTTT.

In this sample, this clone turned up a few times. This sequence joins TRBV30 and TRBJ2-2, with 7 bases identical to TRBD1. Per germline, CDR1 GTSNPN and CDR2 SVGIG (reference sequence). With V trimmed by 8 bases and J by 0 bases, 3 bases remained unmatched. CDR3 length equals 13 residues. As DNA, the CDR3 is TGTGCCACAGGACAGGCGAACACCGGGGAGCTGTTTTTT. This translates into CATGQANTGELFF.

The chain employs TRBV14 and TRBJ2-3; D remains ambiguous. The CDR3 extends over 13 amino acids. CDR1 is SGHDN and CDR2 is FVKESK in the germline V gene. Trimming took 1 base from V and 9 from J, leaving 11 bases between them. For the CDR3, the DNA is TGTGCCAGCAGCCAAGTGTTTGAAGGGACGCAGTATTTT. Translation gives CASSQVFEGTQYF. Using reference TRBV14 and TRBJ2-3 for the parts outside the CDR3, the full variable domain is EAGVTQFPSHSVIEKGQTVTLRCDPISGHDNLYWYRRVMGKEIKFLLHFVKESKQDESGMPNNRFLAERTGGTYSTLKVQPAELEDSGVYFCASSQVFEGTQYFGPGTRLTVL.

V usage is TRBV20-1 and J usage is TRBJ2-7, with unresolved D. Trimming removed 3 bases at V and 2 bases at J, with 5 bases between. From germline, CDR1 is DFQATT and CDR2 SNEGSKA (reference sequence). The CDR3 length is 11 residues. The CDR3 is CSARTPYEQYF. CDR3 coding DNA: TGCAGTGCTAGGACTCCCTACGAGCAGTACTTC.

The chain is built from TRBV5-1 and TRBJ2-1; D is possibly TRBD1 (6 bases). CDR1 SGHRS and CDR2 YFSETQ come from the germline V gene. This CDR3 is built from 15 residues. Trimming took 0 bases from V and 4 from J, leaving 11 bases between them. DNA of the CDR3: TGCGCCAGCAGCTTGGATCCAGGGGCTTACAATGAGCAGTTCTTC. Translating gives CASSLDPGAYNEQFF.